Listed here are 30 T cell receptor beta chains from one sample, sequenced in a study of patients and donors after allogeneic stem cell transplantation. Each CDR3 protein is one row after TCRdb ran MiXCR on the RT-PCR reads. Among roughly 200,000 distinct CDR3 sequences listed, around two fifths were seen once. Sequenced sample: blood, either unsorted or a sorted T cell fraction (not recorded which). Receptors were obtained from a human donor who was either an allogeneic HSCT recipient or a stem cell or donor lymphocyte infusion donor (not recorded which). It is not recorded whose cells these are; they may come from a transplant donor.

The J gene is TRBJ1-1, the V gene TRBV12-3 or TRBV12-4; possible D gene TRBD1, 5 bases. The CDR3 is made up of 19 amino acids. V lost 5 bases to trimming and J lost 0 bases, with 25 bases between them. CDR3 protein: CASSPQVRAGLFMNTEAFF. The DNA of the CDR3 is TGTGCCAGCAGTCCCCAGGTGAGGGCAGGGCTTTTCATGAACACTGAAGCTTTCTTT.

The V call is TRBV20-1, the J call TRBJ1-6; 7 nucleotides align to TRBD1. The CDR3 is 16 residues long. Per germline, CDR1 DFQATT and CDR2 SNEGSKA (reference sequence). The J segment lost 6 bases and the V segment lost 3 bases, leaving 11 bases of the junction unmatched. The CDR3 DNA sequence: TGCAGTGCTAGTTCAAGGGGGCACGGCCCTAATTCACCCCTCCACTTT. Translated: CSASSRGHGPNSPLHF.

The rearrangement joins TRBV10-3 to TRBJ1-1; D unclear. Germline lookup yields CDR1 ENHRY and CDR2 SYGVKD. This CDR3 region has 15 residues. Deletions cut 4 bases from V and 2 bases from J, with 14 bases between. The CDR3 reads CAISGRSGENTEAFF. The DNA for the CDR3 is TGTGCCATCAGTGGCCGCAGCGGGGAAAACACTGAAGCTTTCTTT.

CDR3 DNA: TGTGCCAGCAGCCCGGGGGTCTACGGCTACACCTTC. Protein: CASSPGVYGYTF. The chain is built from TRBV12-3 or TRBV12-4 and TRBJ1-2; D possibly corresponds to TRBD1 (5 bases). The V end lost 6 bases, the J end lost 8 bases, and 13 bases lay between the germline ends. The CDR3 is 12 residues long.

The chain joins TRBV7-3 to TRBJ2-3, with 7 bases aligning to TRBD2. From germline, CDR1 is SGHTA and CDR2 FQGTGA. This CDR3 comprises 16 residues. J lost 2 bases, V lost 1 base, and 6 bases had no gene match. CDR3 coding DNA: TGTGCCAGCAGCTTAAATAAAGCGGGATACACAGATACGCAGTATTTT. The encoded protein is CASSLNKAGYTDTQYF.

CDR3 loop: CASRTVLQETQYF. The CDR3 nucleotides read TGTGCCAGCAGGACCGTACTCCAAGAGACCCAGTACTTC. V and J are TRBV2 and TRBJ2-5; no firm D call. This CDR3 has 13 amino acids. CDR1 is SNHLY and CDR2 is FYNNEI in the germline V gene. V dropped 6 bases and J dropped 1 base, with 9 bases sitting between them. Full variable domain (remainder filled in from reference TRBV2 and TRBJ2-5): EPEVTQTPSHQVTQMGQEVILRCVPISNHLYFYWYRQILGQKVEFLVSFYNNEISEKSEIFDDQFSVERPDGSNFTLKIRSTKLEDSAMYFCASRTVLQETQYFGPGTRLLVL.

This rearrangement joins TRBV29-1 to TRBJ2-5, with D possibly being TRBD1 (5 bases). V was clipped by 7 bases and J by 5 bases, with 20 bases between them. The length of the CDR3 is 14 residues. Germline lookup yields CDR1 SQVTM and CDR2 ANQGSEA. The CDR3 protein is CSAIRTNKRETQYF. The CDR3 DNA reads TGCAGCGCAATAAGGACAAATAAAAGGGAGACCCAGTACTTC.

This CDR3 is CASSYRDGPNTEAFF. In DNA, the CDR3 is TGTGCCAGCAGCTATCGGGACGGACCGAACACTGAAGCTTTCTTT. This chain links TRBV7-9 with TRBJ1-1; possibly TRBD1 for D (5 bases). The V and J ends lost 4 bases and 1 base respectively, with 13 bases between them. In germline, CDR1 is SEHNR, CDR2 FQNEAQ (reference sequence). This CDR3 spans 15 amino acids. Together with reference TRBV7-9 and TRBJ1-1, the CDR3 gives the full variable domain: DTGVSQNPRHKITKRGQNVTFRCDPISEHNRLYWYRQTLGQGPEFLTYFQNEAQLEKSRLLSDRFSAERPKGSFSTLEIQRTEQGDSAMYLCASSYRDGPNTEAFFGQGTRLTVV.

The CDR3 protein is CASSRTDLLGYTF. Here the CDR3 DNA reads TGTGCCAGCAGCCGGACAGACTTGCTTGGCTACACCTTC. V is TRBV5-5 and J is TRBJ1-2; perhaps TRBD1 as D (6 bases). Trimming took off 4 bases at V and 7 bases at J, with 14 bases between the two ends. CDR1 is SGHKS, CDR2 YYEKEE, per germline (reference sequence). The CDR3 spans 13 residues.

V usage is TRBV14 and J usage is TRBJ1-5; D gene ambiguous. CDR1 is SGHDN, CDR2 FVKESK, per germline. The CDR3 has 13 residues. Trimming pared 1 base from V and 7 bases from J, leaving 8 bases between. In DNA, the CDR3 is TGTGCCAGCAGCCAAGGGTTGGGCCAGCCCCAGCATTTT. Protein product: CASSQGLGQPQHF.

This clonotype turned up a few times. The chain combines TRBV2 with TRBJ1-2, with TRBD1 matching 7 bases. CDR3 length: 14 residues. Germline lookup yields CDR1 SNHLY and CDR2 FYNNEI. The ends lost 2 bases at V and 4 bases at J; junction bases unmatched: 4. This chain's CDR3 is CASSESTGTYGYTF. The CDR3 region has the DNA TGTGCCAGCAGTGAATCGACAGGGACCTATGGCTACACCTTC.

This clonotype was counted between two and nine times. The rearrangement links TRBV7-2 to TRBJ1-4, with no clear D. CDR3 length equals 14 residues. CDR1 is SGHTA, CDR2 FQGNSA, per germline. The V and J ends lost 4 bases and 11 bases respectively, with 17 bases between them. Here the CDR3 DNA reads TGTGCCAGCAGCTCCTCTAGTACCCAGCCGAAACTGTTTTTT. This gives the protein CASSSSSTQPKLFF. The variable domain in full, completed from reference TRBV7-2 and TRBJ1-4, reads GAGVSQSPSNKVTEKGKDVELRCDPISGHTALYWYRQSLGQGLEFLIYFQGNSAPDKSGLPSDRFSAERTGGSVSTLTIQRTQQEDSAVYLCASSSSSTQPKLFFGSGTQLSVL.

This clonotype occurred a few times. V usage is TRBV5-1 and J usage is TRBJ1-1; D unresolved. This CDR3 spans 13 amino acids. V gave up 0 bases and J gave up 5 bases, with 8 bases separating them. Germline CDR1 SGHRS, CDR2 YFSETQ. The DNA of the CDR3 is TGCGCCAGCAGCTTGGTGGTGGATACTGAAGCTTTCTTT. Translation gives CASSLVVDTEAFF.

This clonotype was counted a few times. J is TRBJ2-2 and V is TRBV29-1; D is ambiguous. CDR1 is SQVTM and CDR2 is ANQGSEA in the germline V gene. The CDR3 length is 10 residues. V lost 4 bases and J 8 bases, leaving 5 bases between the germline ends. The CDR3 loop is CSVGIGELFF. Here the CDR3 DNA reads TGCAGCGTTGGAATAGGGGAGCTGTTTTTT.

V and J are TRBV5-1 and TRBJ2-3; TRBD2 is a possible D gene (6 bases). Trimming cost V 4 bases and J 4 bases, with 13 bases left between them. CDR3 length: 14 residues. Looked up from germline, CDR1 is SGHRS and CDR2 is YFSETQ. The chain's CDR3 is CASSPPTSADTQYF. The CDR3 DNA reads TGCGCCAGCAGCCCTCCGACTAGTGCAGATACGCAGTATTTT.

In its sample, this clonotype was seen a few times. The V and J genes are TRBV7-2 and TRBJ1-2; D is ambiguous. Trimming shortened V by 1 base and J by 6 bases, and 12 bases separated the two germline ends. The CDR3 length is 14 residues. The germline gives CDR1 SGHTA, CDR2 FQGNSA. In nucleotides, the CDR3 is TGTGCCAGCAGCTTAGGCAATATAATGCATGGCTACACCTTC. Encoded protein: CASSLGNIMHGYTF.

This sequence joins TRBV10-3 and TRBJ1-2; TRBD1 matches 11 bases. This CDR3 is 13 amino acids long. Germline lookup yields CDR1 ENHRY and CDR2 SYGVKD. After removal of 8 bases from V and 4 bases from J, the junction contained 3 bases not matched to a gene. The CDR3 coding sequence is TGTGCCATCCGGGGACAGGGGGGCTATGGCTACACCTTC. It is translated as CAIRGQGGYGYTF.

This clonotype occurred a few times. The chain has TRBV12-3 or TRBV12-4 and TRBJ1-1; D gene uncertain. V gave up 4 bases and J gave up 8 bases, with 11 bases separating them. The CDR3 is made up of 12 amino acids. In DNA form, the CDR3 reads TGTGCCAGCAGTTCACGGTTAGCAGAAGCTTTCTTT. It is translated as CASSSRLAEAFF.

The chain uses TRBV28 and TRBJ1-5; D gene unclear. V shed 2 bases and J shed 0 bases, with 14 bases lying between them. Germline lookup yields CDR1 MDHEN and CDR2 SYDVKM. This CDR3 is built from 17 residues. The CDR3 DNA sequence: TGTGCCAGCAGTTTAGCCGGGCATTCCAATAGCAATCAGCCCCAGCATTTT. Translating gives CASSLAGHSNSNQPQHF. The entire variable domain, with the rest obtained from reference TRBV28 and TRBJ1-5, is as follows: DVKVTQSSRYLVKRTGEKVFLECVQDMDHENMFWYRQDPGLGLRLIYFSYDVKMKEKGDIPEGYSVSREKKERFSLILESASTNQTSMYLCASSLAGHSNSNQPQHFGDGTRLSIL.

The table lists this clonotype with a few counts. The J gene is TRBJ1-1, the V gene TRBV5-1; 7 bases are a match to TRBD1. The ends lost 4 bases at V and 0 bases at J; junction bases unmatched: 12. There are 17 residues in the CDR3. Germline CDR1 reads SGHRS; CDR2 reads YFSETQ. CDR3 loop: CASSLSGGLNMNTEAFF. The DNA of the CDR3 is TGCGCCAGCAGCCTTTCAGGGGGACTTAACATGAACACTGAAGCTTTCTTT.

This rearrangement joins TRBV12-3 or TRBV12-4 to TRBJ1-4, with 7 bases aligning to TRBD1. This CDR3 has 15 amino acids. The trim removed 4 bases at V and 7 bases at J, leaving 9 bases unmatched. CDR3 sequence (DNA): TGTGCCAGCAGTTGGGCCTTAGGGACAGCTGAAAAACTGTTTTTT. Protein sequence: CASSWALGTAEKLFF.

This sequence joins TRBV9 and TRBJ1-1; the match to TRBD1 covers 12 bases. The CDR3 contains 17 residues. CDR1 and CDR2 (germline): SGDLS, YYNGEE. J gave up 4 bases and V 3 bases, and 10 bases lay outside the gene matches. The CDR3 region is CASSAGGLGQGATEAFF. In nucleotides, the CDR3 is TGTGCCAGCAGCGCCGGAGGACTGGGACAGGGGGCCACTGAAGCTTTCTTT.

On this clonotype itself: At one end, the junction sequence differs from germline, possibly due to a read error. This CDR3 reads CASGLVRVRTDRAYLDEEGYTF. The CDR3 nucleotides are TGTGCCAGTGGTTTGGTACGGGTACGGACGGACAGGGCATATCTTGATGAGGAGGGCTACACCTTC. This chain links TRBV12-5 with TRBJ1-2; 8 nucleotides align to TRBD1. This CDR3 comprises 22 residues. From germline, CDR1 is LGHNT and CDR2 FRNRAP.

The chain carries TRBV2 and TRBJ1-5; D possibly corresponds to TRBD1 (5 bases). Deletions cut 2 bases from V and 7 bases from J, with 15 bases between. Germline CDR1 and CDR2: SNHLY and FYNNEI. The CDR3 consists of 15 residues. CDR3 sequence (DNA): TGTGCCAGCAGTGAATTTCGGGGCACGGGGCAGCCCCAGCATTTT. Translation: CASSEFRGTGQPQHF.

The chain combines TRBV12-3 or TRBV12-4 with TRBJ1-5, with TRBD1 as a possible D gene (6 bases). This CDR3 contains 13 residues. V lost 7 bases, J lost 6 bases, and 13 bases lay in between. The CDR3 is CASTPQGTQPQHF. The DNA for the CDR3 is TGTGCCAGCACTCCACAGGGAACTCAGCCCCAGCATTTT.

V usage is TRBV5-1 and J usage is TRBJ2-7; TRBD2 aligns across 10 bases. The CDR3 length is 17 residues. V was clipped by 0 bases and J by 2 bases; unmatched bases: 8. Germline assignment: CDR1 SGHRS and CDR2 YFSETQ. The CDR3 sequence: CASSLGASGGSPYEQYF. Written as DNA, the CDR3 is TGCGCCAGCAGCTTGGGGGCTAGCGGGGGTTCCCCCTACGAGCAGTACTTC. Full variable domain (remainder filled in from reference TRBV5-1 and TRBJ2-7): KAGVTQTPRYLIKTRGQQVTLSCSPISGHRSVSWYQQTPGQGLQFLFEYFSETQRNKGNFPGRFSGRQFSNSRSEMNVSTLELGDSALYLCASSLGASGGSPYEQYFGPGTRLTVT.

This clonotype was observed a handful of times. The chain is built from TRBV4-2 and TRBJ1-5; D is possibly TRBD1 (5 bases). CDR3 length: 13 amino acids. CDR1 and CDR2 from the germline V gene are LGHNA and YNFKEQ. Trimming removed 1 base from V and 7 bases from J, with 8 bases in between. DNA for the CDR3: TGTGCCAGCAGCCAAGGACAGTACCAGCCCCAGCATTTT. Amino acid sequence: CASSQGQYQPQHF.

V is TRBV28 and J is TRBJ1-5, with unresolved D. Germline V gene sequence: CDR1 MDHEN, CDR2 SYDVKM. This CDR3 has 14 residues. The ends were cut back, 7 bases at V and 3 bases at J, with 13 bases in the middle. CDR3 nucleotides: TGTGCCAGCACCCGGGGTAGGAACAATCAGCCCCAGCATTTT. Protein product: CASTRGRNNQPQHF.

The chain combines TRBV20-1 with TRBJ1-6, with D unresolved. The germline V gene has CDR1 DFQATT and CDR2 SNEGSKA (reference sequence). The V gene lost 4 bases and the J gene lost 9 bases, with 16 bases spanning the gap. There are 14 residues in the CDR3. The CDR3 coding sequence is TGCAGTGCTACCTACCACGACTACCCTTCACCCCTCCACTTT. It is translated as CSATYHDYPSPLHF.

This clonotype came up a few times. J is TRBJ1-6 and V is TRBV7-2, with unresolved D. Deletions cut 5 bases from V and 9 bases from J, with 11 bases between. The V gene's germline CDR1 is SGHTA and CDR2 FQGNSA. The CDR3 runs to 13 residues. The CDR3 here is CASSEKMGSPLHF. CDR3 nucleotide sequence: TGTGCCAGCAGCGAAAAGATGGGTTCACCCCTCCACTTT.